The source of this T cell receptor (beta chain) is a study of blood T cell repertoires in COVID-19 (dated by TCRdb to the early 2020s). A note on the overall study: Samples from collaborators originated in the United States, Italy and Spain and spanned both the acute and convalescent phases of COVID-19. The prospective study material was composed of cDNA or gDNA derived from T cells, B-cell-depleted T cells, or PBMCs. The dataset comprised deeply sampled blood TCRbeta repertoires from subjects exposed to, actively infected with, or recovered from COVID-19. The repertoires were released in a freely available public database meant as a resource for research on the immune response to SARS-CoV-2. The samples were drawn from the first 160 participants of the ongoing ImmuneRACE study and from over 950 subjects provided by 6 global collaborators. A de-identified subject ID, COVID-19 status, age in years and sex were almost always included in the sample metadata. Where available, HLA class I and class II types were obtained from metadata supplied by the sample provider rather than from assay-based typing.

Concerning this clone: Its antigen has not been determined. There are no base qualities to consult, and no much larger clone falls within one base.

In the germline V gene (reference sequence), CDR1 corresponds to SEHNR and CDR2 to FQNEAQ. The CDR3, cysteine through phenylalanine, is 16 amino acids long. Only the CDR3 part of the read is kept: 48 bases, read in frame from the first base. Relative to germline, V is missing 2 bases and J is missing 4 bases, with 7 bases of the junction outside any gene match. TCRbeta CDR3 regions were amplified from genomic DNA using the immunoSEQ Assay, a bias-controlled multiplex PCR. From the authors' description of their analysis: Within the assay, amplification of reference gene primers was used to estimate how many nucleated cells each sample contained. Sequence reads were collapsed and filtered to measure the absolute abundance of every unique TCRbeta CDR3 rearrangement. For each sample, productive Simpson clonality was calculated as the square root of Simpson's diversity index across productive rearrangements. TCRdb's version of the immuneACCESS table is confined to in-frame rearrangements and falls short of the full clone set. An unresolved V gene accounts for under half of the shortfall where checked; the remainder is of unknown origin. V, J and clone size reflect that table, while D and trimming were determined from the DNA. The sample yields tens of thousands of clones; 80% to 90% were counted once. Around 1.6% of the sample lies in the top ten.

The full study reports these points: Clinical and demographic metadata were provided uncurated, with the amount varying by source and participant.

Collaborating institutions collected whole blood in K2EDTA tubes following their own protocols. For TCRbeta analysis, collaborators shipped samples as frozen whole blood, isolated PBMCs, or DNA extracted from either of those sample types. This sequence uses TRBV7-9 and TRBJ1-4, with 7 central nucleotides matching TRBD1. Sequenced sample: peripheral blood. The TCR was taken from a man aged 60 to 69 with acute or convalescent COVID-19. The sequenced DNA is TGTGCCAGCAGCTTACTCAGGGACAGAGATAATGAAAAACTGTTTTTT. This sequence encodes CASSLLRDRDNEKLFF.